Listed below are T cell receptor beta chains from one sample, sequenced in a study of cytomegalovirus exposure and HLA in healthy donors. Data came from immunoSEQ multiplex PCR; TCRdb stores just in-frame clones and leaves some out. Of about 280,000 clones in the sample, more than 75% were seen once. Sequenced material: PBMCs. The receptors derive from a woman between 18 and 29 years old in good health and CMV-seronegative. Both conserved end residues are part of each CDR3. Fields, in order: CDR3 DNA, CDR3 protein, V gene, D gene, J gene, clone size. D genes are given only for firm matches. Clone size is stated in some rows and not others, as once, few, many or a class when expanded.

cdr3_nt: TGTGCCAGCAGCAAAGCGGGACAGGGAATCGACGGCTACACCTTC
cdr3_aa: CASSKAGQGIDGYTF
v_call: TRBV2
d_call: TRBD1
j_call: TRBJ1-2
clone_size: .

cdr3_nt: TGTGCCAGTCGGACAGGGAGGCAGCCCCAGCATTTT
cdr3_aa: CASRTGRQPQHF
v_call: TRBV27
d_call: TRBD1
j_call: TRBJ1-5
clone_size: few

cdr3_nt: TGTGCCAGCAGTTGGGGACAGACCGCTGGAAACACCATATATTTT
cdr3_aa: CASSWGQTAGNTIYF
v_call: TRBV6-6
d_call: TRBD1
j_call: TRBJ1-3
clone_size: .

cdr3_nt: TGTGCCAGCAGCGTCCGGGACAGGGCTACGGGGGCCAACGTCCTGACTTTC
cdr3_aa: CASSVRDRATGANVLTF
v_call: TRBV9
d_call: TRBD1
j_call: TRBJ2-6
clone_size: once

cdr3_nt: TGTGCCTGGAGTGCAGATTCTAATGAAAAACTGTTTTTT
cdr3_aa: CAWSADSNEKLFF
v_call: TRBV30
d_call: .
j_call: TRBJ1-4
clone_size: .

cdr3_nt: TGTGCCAGCAGGGACGGACAGGGCAATCAGCCCCAGCATTTT
cdr3_aa: CASRDGQGNQPQHF
v_call: TRBV2
d_call: TRBD1
j_call: TRBJ1-5
clone_size: .

cdr3_nt: TGCGCCAGCAGCTTGCAGGGGCGCGGCACTGAAGCTTTCTTT
cdr3_aa: CASSLQGRGTEAFF
v_call: TRBV5-1
d_call: .
j_call: TRBJ1-1
clone_size: .

cdr3_nt: TGTGCCAGCACGGTTCTACAGGGGCCAAATCAGCCCCAGCATTTT
cdr3_aa: CASTVLQGPNQPQHF
v_call: TRBV6-1
d_call: TRBD1
j_call: TRBJ1-5
clone_size: .

cdr3_nt: TGTGCCAGCAGGACAGGGATTACTGAAGCTTTCTTT
cdr3_aa: CASRTGITEAFF
v_call: TRBV27
d_call: TRBD1
j_call: TRBJ1-1
clone_size: once

cdr3_nt: TGTGCCAGCAGCACCCAGGCCCGAGCTAACTATGGCTACACCTTC
cdr3_aa: CASSTQARANYGYTF
v_call: TRBV13
d_call: .
j_call: TRBJ1-2
clone_size: .

cdr3_nt: TGTGCCTGGAGTGTATTCTCGGACAGCAGCTACACCTTC
cdr3_aa: CAWSVFSDSSYTF
v_call: TRBV30
d_call: .
j_call: TRBJ1-2
clone_size: few

cdr3_nt: TGTGCCAGCAGCTTAGTTCGGGACACTGAAGCTTTCTTT
cdr3_aa: CASSLVRDTEAFF
v_call: TRBV7-2
d_call: .
j_call: TRBJ1-1
clone_size: .

cdr3_nt: TGTGCCAGTAGTATAGGTATAGGCCGGGGATGGAATGGCTACACCTTC
cdr3_aa: CASSIGIGRGWNGYTF
v_call: TRBV19
d_call: .
j_call: TRBJ1-2
clone_size: .

cdr3_nt: TGTGCCAGCAGTTTCCTCGGACAAGATACGCAGTATTTT
cdr3_aa: CASSFLGQDTQYF
v_call: TRBV27
d_call: .
j_call: TRBJ2-3
clone_size: .

cdr3_nt: TGTGCCTGGGCAACATTAGCCAAAAACATTCAGTACTTC
cdr3_aa: CAWATLAKNIQYF
v_call: TRBV30
d_call: .
j_call: TRBJ2-4
clone_size: .

cdr3_nt: TGTGCCAGCAGGAGTAGAACCTACAATGAGCAGTTCTTC
cdr3_aa: CASRSRTYNEQFF
v_call: TRBV27
d_call: .
j_call: TRBJ2-1
clone_size: .

cdr3_nt: TGTGCCAGCACTTCCGGGACACCCAAAAGGGAGTATTTT
cdr3_aa: CASTSGTPKREYF
v_call: TRBV27
d_call: .
j_call: TRBJ2-3
clone_size: once

cdr3_nt: TGTGCCAGCAGCTCAGGGGGGCGGGTCGGCGGTAATGAGCAGTTCTTC
cdr3_aa: CASSSGGRVGGNEQFF
v_call: TRBV7-2
d_call: .
j_call: TRBJ2-1
clone_size: .

cdr3_nt: TGTGCCAGCAGTTACCGAATTGGGACAGGAGATTCACCCCTCCACTTT
cdr3_aa: CASSYRIGTGDSPLHF
v_call: TRBV6-5
d_call: TRBD1
j_call: TRBJ1-6
clone_size: .

cdr3_nt: TGTGCCAGCAGCTTAAGGGGGGAGACCCAGTACTTC
cdr3_aa: CASSLRGETQYF
v_call: TRBV7-7
d_call: .
j_call: TRBJ2-5
clone_size: .

cdr3_nt: TGTGCCAGCAGTTACCGTTCTCTCAGGAACACTGAAGCTTTCTTT
cdr3_aa: CASSYRSLRNTEAFF
v_call: TRBV6-5
d_call: .
j_call: TRBJ1-1
clone_size: .

cdr3_nt: TGTGCCAGCAGTGAAGCTAGGGCGGGATACGAGCAGTACTTC
cdr3_aa: CASSEARAGYEQYF
v_call: TRBV6-1
d_call: .
j_call: TRBJ2-7
clone_size: .

cdr3_nt: TGTGCCAGCAGCGCCAAACAGGGGGCCTGGTCGGAAGAGCAGTACTTC
cdr3_aa: CASSAKQGAWSEEQYF
v_call: TRBV7-2
d_call: TRBD1
j_call: TRBJ2-7
clone_size: .

cdr3_nt: TGTGCCAGCAGTGAAACGACGGGACTAGCGGGCTCCTACAATGAGCAGTTCTTC
cdr3_aa: CASSETTGLAGSYNEQFF
v_call: TRBV2
d_call: TRBD2
j_call: TRBJ2-1
clone_size: .

cdr3_nt: TGTGCCAGCAGTGACTCGGCTAGCGGGAGCCACGAGCAGTACTTC
cdr3_aa: CASSDSASGSHEQYF
v_call: TRBV6-4
d_call: TRBD2
j_call: TRBJ2-7
clone_size: few

cdr3_nt: TGTGCCAGCAGCGCCCCCGGGGGAAGGGGCACTGAAGCTTTCTTT
cdr3_aa: CASSAPGGRGTEAFF
v_call: TRBV9
d_call: .
j_call: TRBJ1-1
clone_size: few

cdr3_nt: TGCGCCAGCAGCAAACAGGGTCGGGGCACTGAAGCTTTCTTT
cdr3_aa: CASSKQGRGTEAFF
v_call: TRBV5-1
d_call: .
j_call: TRBJ1-1
clone_size: .